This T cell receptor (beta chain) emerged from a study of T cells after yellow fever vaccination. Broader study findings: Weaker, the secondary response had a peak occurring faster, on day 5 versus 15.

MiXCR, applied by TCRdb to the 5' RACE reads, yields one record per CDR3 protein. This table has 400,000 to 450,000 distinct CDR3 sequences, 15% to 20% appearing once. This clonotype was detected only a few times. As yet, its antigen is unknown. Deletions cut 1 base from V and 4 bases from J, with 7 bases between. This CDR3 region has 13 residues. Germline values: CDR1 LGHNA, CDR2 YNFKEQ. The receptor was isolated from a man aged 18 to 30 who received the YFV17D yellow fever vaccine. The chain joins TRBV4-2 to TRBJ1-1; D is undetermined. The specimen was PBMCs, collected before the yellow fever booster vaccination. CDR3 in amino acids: CASSQVTPTEAFF. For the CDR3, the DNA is TGTGCCAGCAGCCAAGTAACACCCACTGAAGCTTTCTTT.